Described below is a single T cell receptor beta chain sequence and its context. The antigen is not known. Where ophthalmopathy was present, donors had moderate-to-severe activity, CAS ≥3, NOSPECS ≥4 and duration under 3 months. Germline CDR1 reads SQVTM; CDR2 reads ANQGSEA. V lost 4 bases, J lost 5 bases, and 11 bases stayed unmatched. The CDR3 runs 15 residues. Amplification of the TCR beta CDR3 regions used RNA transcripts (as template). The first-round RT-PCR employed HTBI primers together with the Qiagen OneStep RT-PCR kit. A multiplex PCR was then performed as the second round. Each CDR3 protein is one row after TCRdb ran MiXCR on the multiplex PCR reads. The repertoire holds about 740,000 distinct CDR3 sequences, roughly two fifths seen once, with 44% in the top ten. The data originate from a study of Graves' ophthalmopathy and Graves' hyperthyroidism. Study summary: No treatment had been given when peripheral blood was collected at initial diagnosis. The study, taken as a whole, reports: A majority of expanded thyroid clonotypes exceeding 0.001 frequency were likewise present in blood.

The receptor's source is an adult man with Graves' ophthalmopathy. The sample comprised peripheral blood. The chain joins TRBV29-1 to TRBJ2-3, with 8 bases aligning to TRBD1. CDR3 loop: CSVGAVTGAEDTQYF. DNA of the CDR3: TGCAGCGTTGGCGCCGTGACAGGGGCGGAAGATACGCAGTATTTT.